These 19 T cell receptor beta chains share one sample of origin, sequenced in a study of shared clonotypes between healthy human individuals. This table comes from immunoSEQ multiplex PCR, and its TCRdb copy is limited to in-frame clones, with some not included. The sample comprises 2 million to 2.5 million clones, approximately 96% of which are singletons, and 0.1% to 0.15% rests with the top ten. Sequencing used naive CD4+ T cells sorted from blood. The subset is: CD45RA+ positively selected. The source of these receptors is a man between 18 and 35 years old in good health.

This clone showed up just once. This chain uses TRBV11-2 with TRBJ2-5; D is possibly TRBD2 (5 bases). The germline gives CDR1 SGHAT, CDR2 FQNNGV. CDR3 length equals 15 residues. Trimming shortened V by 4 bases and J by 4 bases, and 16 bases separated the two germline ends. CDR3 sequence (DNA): TGTGCCAGCAGCTCTTCTGGACTCGGTGGAGAGACCCAGTACTTC. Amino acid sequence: CASSSSGLGGETQYF.

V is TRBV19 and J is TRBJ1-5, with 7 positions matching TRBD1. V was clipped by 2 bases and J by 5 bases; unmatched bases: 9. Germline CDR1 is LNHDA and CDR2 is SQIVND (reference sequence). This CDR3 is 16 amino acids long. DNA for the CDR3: TGTGCCAGTAGTATAAGGGGGCAGGGAGTGTATCAGCCCCAGCATTTT. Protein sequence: CASSIRGQGVYQPQHF.

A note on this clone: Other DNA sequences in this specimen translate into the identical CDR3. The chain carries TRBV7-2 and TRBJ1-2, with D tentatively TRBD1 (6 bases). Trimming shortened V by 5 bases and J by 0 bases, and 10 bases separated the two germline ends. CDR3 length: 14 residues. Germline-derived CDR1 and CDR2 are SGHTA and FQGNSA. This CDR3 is CASSLRQANYGYTF. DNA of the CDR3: TGTGCCAGCAGCCTTCGACAGGCTAACTATGGCTACACCTTC.

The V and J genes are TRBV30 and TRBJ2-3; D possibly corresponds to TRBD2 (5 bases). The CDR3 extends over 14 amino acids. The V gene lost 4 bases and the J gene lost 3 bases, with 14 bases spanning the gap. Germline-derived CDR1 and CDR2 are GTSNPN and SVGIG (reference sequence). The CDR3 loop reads CAWTSGRGTDTQYF. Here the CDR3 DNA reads TGTGCCTGGACATCGGGCCGGGGAACAGATACGCAGTATTTT.

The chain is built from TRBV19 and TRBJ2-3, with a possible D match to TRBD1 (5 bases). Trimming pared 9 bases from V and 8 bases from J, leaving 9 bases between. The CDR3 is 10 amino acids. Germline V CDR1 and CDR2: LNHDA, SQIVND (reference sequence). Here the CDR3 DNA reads TGTGCCAGCGGCCAGGGTACGCAGTATTTT. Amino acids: CASGQGTQYF. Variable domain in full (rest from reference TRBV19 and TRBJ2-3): DGGITQSPKYLFRKEGQNVTLSCEQNLNHDAMYWYRQDPGQGLRLIYYSQIVNDFQKGDIAEGYSVSREKKESFPLTVTSAQKNPTAFYLCASGQGTQYFGPGTRLTVL.

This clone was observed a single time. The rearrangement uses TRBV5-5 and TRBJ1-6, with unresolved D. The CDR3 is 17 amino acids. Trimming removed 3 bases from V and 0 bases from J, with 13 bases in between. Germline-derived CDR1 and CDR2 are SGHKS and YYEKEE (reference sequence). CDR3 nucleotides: TGTGCCAGCAGCTGGGCCCCCCCGAGCTCCTATAATTCACCCCTCCACTTT. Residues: CASSWAPPSSYNSPLHF.

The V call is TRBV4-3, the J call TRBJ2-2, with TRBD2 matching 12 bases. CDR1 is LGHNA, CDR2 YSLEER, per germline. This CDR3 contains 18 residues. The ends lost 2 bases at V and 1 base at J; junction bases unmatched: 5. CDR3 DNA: TGCGCCAGCAGCCAACTACTAGCGGGAGGCCAGAACACCGGGGAGCTGTTTTTT. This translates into CASSQLLAGGQNTGELFF.

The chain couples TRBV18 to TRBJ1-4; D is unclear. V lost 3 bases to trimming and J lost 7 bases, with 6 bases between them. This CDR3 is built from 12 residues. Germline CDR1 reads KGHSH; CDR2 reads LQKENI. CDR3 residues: CASSPRVEKLFF. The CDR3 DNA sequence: TGTGCCAGCTCACCTCGGGTTGAAAAACTGTTTTTT. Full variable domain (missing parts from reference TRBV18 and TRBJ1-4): NAGVMQNPRHLVRRRGQEARLRCSPMKGHSHVYWYRQLPEEGLKFMVYLQKENIIDESGMPKERFSAEFPKEGPSILRIQQVVRGDSAAYFCASSPRVEKLFFGSGTQLSVL.

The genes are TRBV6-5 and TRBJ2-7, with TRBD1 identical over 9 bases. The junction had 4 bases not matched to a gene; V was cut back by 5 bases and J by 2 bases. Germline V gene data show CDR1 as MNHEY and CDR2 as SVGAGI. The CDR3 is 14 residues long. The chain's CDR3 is CASSPRDRAYEQYF. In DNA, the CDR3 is TGTGCCAGCAGTCCCCGGGACAGGGCCTACGAGCAGTACTTC.

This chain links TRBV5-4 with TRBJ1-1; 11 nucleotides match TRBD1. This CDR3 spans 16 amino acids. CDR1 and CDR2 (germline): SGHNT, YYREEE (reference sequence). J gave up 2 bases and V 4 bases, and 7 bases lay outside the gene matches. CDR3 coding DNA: TGTGCCAGCAGCCAAGGACAGGGGGCAGGTAACACTGAAGCTTTCTTT. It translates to CASSQGQGAGNTEAFF.

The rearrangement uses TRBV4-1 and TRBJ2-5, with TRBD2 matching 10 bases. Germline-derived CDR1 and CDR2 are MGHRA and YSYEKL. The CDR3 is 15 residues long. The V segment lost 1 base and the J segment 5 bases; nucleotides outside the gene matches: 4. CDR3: CASSQASGSIETQYF. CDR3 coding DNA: TGCGCCAGCAGCCAAGCTAGCGGGAGTATTGAGACCCAGTACTTC.

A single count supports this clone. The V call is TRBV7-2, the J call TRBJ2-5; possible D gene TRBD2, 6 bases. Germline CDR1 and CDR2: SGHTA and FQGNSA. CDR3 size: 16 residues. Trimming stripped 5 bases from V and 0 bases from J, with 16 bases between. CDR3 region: CASSPSGGFYQETQYF. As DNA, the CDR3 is TGTGCCAGCAGCCCCTCTGGGGGGTTCTACCAAGAGACCCAGTACTTC. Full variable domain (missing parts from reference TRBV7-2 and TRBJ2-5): GAGVSQSPSNKVTEKGKDVELRCDPISGHTALYWYRQSLGQGLEFLIYFQGNSAPDKSGLPSDRFSAERTGGSVSTLTIQRTQQEDSAVYLCASSPSGGFYQETQYFGPGTRLLVL.

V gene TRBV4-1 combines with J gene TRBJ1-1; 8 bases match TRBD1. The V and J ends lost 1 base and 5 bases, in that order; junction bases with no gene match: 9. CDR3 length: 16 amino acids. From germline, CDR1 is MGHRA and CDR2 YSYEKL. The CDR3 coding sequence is TGCGCCAGCAGCCAAGTGGCAGGGGGCACTTGGACTGAAGCTTTCTTT. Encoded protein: CASSQVAGGTWTEAFF.

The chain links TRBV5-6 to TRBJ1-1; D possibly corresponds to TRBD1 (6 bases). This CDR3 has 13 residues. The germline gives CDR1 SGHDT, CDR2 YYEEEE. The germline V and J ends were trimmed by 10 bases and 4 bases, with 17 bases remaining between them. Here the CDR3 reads CAQAGARGTEAFF. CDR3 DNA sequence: TGTGCCCAGGCAGGGGCCAGGGGCACTGAAGCTTTCTTT. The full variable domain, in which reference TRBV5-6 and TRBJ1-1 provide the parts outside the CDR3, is DAGVTQSPTHLIKTRGQQVTLRCSPKSGHDTVSWYQQALGQGPQFIFQYYEEEERQRGNFPDRFSGHQFPNYSSELNVNALLLGDSALYLCAQAGARGTEAFFGQGTRLTVV.

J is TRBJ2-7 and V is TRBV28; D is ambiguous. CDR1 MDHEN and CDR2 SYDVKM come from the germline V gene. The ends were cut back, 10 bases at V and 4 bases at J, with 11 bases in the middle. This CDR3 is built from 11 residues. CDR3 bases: TGTGCCACAGCGCGTGGGTACGAGCAGTACTTC. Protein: CATARGYEQYF.

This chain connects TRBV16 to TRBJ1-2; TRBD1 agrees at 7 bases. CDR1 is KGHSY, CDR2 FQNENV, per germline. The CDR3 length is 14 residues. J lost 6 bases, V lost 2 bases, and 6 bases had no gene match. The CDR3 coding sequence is TGTGCCAGCAGCCAAGCCAGGGGGATGGATGGCTACACCTTC. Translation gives CASSQARGMDGYTF. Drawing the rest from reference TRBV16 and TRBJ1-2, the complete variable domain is GEEVAQTPKHLVRGEGQKAKLYCAPIKGHSYVFWYQQVLKNEFKFLISFQNENVFDETGMPKERFSAKCLPNSPCSLEIQATKLEDSAVYFCASSQARGMDGYTFGSGTRLTVV.

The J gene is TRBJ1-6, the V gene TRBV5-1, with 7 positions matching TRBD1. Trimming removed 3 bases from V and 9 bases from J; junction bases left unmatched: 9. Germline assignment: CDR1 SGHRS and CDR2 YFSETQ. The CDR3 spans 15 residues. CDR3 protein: CASSSLTGVGSPLHF. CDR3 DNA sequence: TGCGCCAGCAGCTCCTTAACAGGGGTAGGTTCACCCCTCCACTTT.

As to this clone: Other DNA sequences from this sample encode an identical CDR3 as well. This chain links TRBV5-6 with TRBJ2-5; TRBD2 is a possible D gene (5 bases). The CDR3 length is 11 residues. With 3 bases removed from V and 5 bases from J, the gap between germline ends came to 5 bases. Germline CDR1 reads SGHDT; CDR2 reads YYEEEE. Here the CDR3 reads CASSSGETQYF. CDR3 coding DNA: TGTGCCAGCAGCTCGGGGGAGACCCAGTACTTC.

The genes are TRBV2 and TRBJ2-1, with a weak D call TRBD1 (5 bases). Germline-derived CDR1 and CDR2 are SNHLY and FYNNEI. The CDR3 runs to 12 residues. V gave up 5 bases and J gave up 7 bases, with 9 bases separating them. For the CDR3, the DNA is TGTGCCAGCAGTCCCGACAGTAATGAGCAGTTCTTC. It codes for CASSPDSNEQFF.